The clone carrying this T cell receptor beta chain was recorded at least ten times. These data are taken from a study of T-cell memory formation after mild COVID-19. About the research overall: For the most part, TCR clusters were specific to one donor.

A single record per CDR3 protein comes from TCRdb applying MiXCR to the 5' RACE reads. The data show more than 100,000 distinct CDR3 sequences, with about a sixth seen just once and around 4.8% held by the top ten. Germline loops: CDR1 SGHAT, CDR2 FQNNGV. CDR3 size: 16 residues. V was pared by 5 bases and J by 5 bases, with 11 bases of the junction left unmatched. The sequenced sample was PBMCs or a T cell subset sorted from them (not recorded which). The TCR originated in a man aged 18 to 29 who had mild COVID-19 (a few samples of this study predate the infection). Cell type and time point are not known. V is TRBV11-2 and J is TRBJ2-3; 9 bases line up with TRBD1. CDR3: CASSPALGQGKDTQYF. The CDR3 coding sequence is TGTGCCAGCAGCCCAGCCCTCGGACAGGGGAAAGATACGCAGTATTTT. The complete variable domain, with remaining parts taken from reference TRBV11-2 and TRBJ2-3, reads EAGVAQSPRYKIIEKRQSVAFWCNPISGHATLYWYQQILGQGPKLLIQFQNNGVVDDSQLPKDRFSAERLKGVDSTLKIQPAKLEDSAVYLCASSPALGQGKDTQYFGPGTRLTVL.